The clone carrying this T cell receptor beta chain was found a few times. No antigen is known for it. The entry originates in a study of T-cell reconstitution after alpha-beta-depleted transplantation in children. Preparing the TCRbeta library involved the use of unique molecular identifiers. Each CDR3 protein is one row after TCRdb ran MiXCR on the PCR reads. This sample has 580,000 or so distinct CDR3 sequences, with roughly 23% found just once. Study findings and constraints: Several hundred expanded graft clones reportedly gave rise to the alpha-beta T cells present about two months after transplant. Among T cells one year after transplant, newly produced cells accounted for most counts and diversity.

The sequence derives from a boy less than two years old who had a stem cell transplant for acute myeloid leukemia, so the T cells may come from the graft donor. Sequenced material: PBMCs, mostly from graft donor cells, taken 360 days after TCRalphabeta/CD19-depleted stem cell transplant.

CDR3 loop: CSARARLAANTGELFF. CDR3 bases: TGCAGTGCTAGAGCAAGACTAGCGGCGAACACCGGGGAGCTGTTTTTT. The chain employs TRBV20-1 and TRBJ2-2; TRBD2 aligns across 9 bases. Germline V lookup: CDR1 DFQATT, CDR2 SNEGSKA (reference sequence). V lost 1 base to trimming and J lost 0 bases; unmatched junction nucleotides: 3. The CDR3 is 16 amino acids.